Below, 7 T cell receptor beta chains from the same sample are listed, as sequenced in a study of T cell responses to AZD1222 COVID-19 vaccine. The table came from immunoSEQ multiplex PCR; TCRdb's copy has only in-frame clones and leaves some out. The table shows approximately 120,000 clones, with 70% to 90% occurring only once. The sample in question was peripheral blood, obtained on day 0 of AZD1222 vaccination. These receptor sequences come from an adult in good health.

The chain carries TRBV11-3 and TRBJ2-7; D is possibly TRBD1 or TRBD2 (6 bases each). V was clipped by 2 bases and J by 2 bases, with 13 bases between them. Germline loops: CDR1 SGHNT, CDR2 YENEEA. The CDR3 extends over 15 amino acids. This CDR3 is CASSLKGGYTYEQYV. The CDR3 bases are TGTGCCAGCAGCTTAAAAGGGGGGTACACCTACGAGCAGTACGTC.

J is TRBJ2-5 and V is TRBV2, with D possibly TRBD1 on 5 matching bases. V was cut by 4 bases and J by 5 bases, with 14 bases left in between. This CDR3 spans 14 amino acids. CDR1 and CDR2 (germline): SNHLY, FYNNEI. In nucleotides, the CDR3 is TGTGCCAGCAGTGGACAGCTACGGGTTGAGACCCAGTACTTC. It translates to CASSGQLRVETQYF.

This sequence joins TRBV5-1 and TRBJ1-1, with a tentative D call TRBD1 (6 bases). There are 14 residues in the CDR3. From germline, CDR1 is SGHRS and CDR2 YFSETQ. V lost 5 bases to trimming and J lost 6 bases, with 17 bases between them. CDR3 bases: TGCGCCAGCAGGGGAGGGGGTGTTGGGGCTGAAGCTTTCTTT. Its translation: CASRGGGVGAEAFF.

This rearrangement joins TRBV6-6 to TRBJ2-7; TRBD1 matches 7 bases. There are 13 residues in the CDR3. J gave up 3 bases and V 5 bases, and 4 bases lay outside the gene matches. The germline gives CDR1 MNHNY, CDR2 SVGAGI (reference sequence). The CDR3 sequence: CASSHGQVYEQYF. The CDR3 region has the DNA TGTGCCAGCAGTCACGGACAGGTCTACGAGCAGTACTTC.

CDR3 bases: TGTGCCAGCAAACAGGGGGCAGGGAGCAATCAGCCCCAGCATTTT. Its translation is CASKQGAGSNQPQHF. The chain uses TRBV27 and TRBJ1-5; 9 bases line up with TRBD1. The CDR3 contains 15 residues. CDR1 is MNHEY, CDR2 SMNVEV, per germline (reference sequence). With 7 bases clipped from V and 1 base from J, the junction kept 5 bases outside the gene matches.

This chain uses TRBV28 with TRBJ1-5; D is uncertain. The germline gives CDR1 MDHEN, CDR2 SYDVKM. V was trimmed by 1 base and J by 4 bases, leaving 8 bases between them. CDR3 length: 14 amino acids. This CDR3 is CASSLSRRNQPQHF. The DNA for the CDR3 is TGTGCCAGCAGTTTATCGCGTCGGAATCAGCCCCAGCATTTT.

The V gene is TRBV6-6, the J gene TRBJ2-7, with 7 bases lining up with TRBD1. V gave up 2 bases and J gave up 2 bases; unmatched junction bases: 9. This CDR3 contains 16 residues. The germline V gene has CDR1 MNHNY and CDR2 SVGAGI (reference sequence). CDR3 region: CASSYLRQGVTYEQYF. The CDR3 DNA follows: TGTGCCAGCAGTTACCTAAGACAGGGCGTAACCTACGAGCAGTACTTC.